What follows are 21 T cell receptor beta chains derived from one specimen sequenced in a study of shared clonotypes between healthy human individuals. TCRdb's copy holds only in-frame clones and misses some; the assay was immunoSEQ multiplex PCR. In the table there are about 2.3 million clones, 80% to 95% of which are singletons. Sample: naive CD4+ T cells from PBMCs. Subset of the sample: CD45RA+ positively selected. Receptors were obtained from a man younger than 30 in good health. Some clones in this sample may be carry-over from other donors' samples.

This clone appeared a single time. At one of its ends the junction is not consistent with the germline gene, which may arise from a read error. The V and J genes are TRBV7-8 and TRBJ1-6; D remains unclear. Germline loops: CDR1 SGHVS, CDR2 FQNEAQ. The CDR3 covers 16 residues. CDR3 amino acids: CAGSLAAGIYNSPLHF. CDR3 DNA: TGTGCCGGCAGCTTAGCGGCAGGAATTTATAATTCACCCCTCCACTTT.

The J gene is TRBJ2-1, the V gene TRBV29-1, with D maybe TRBD2 (7 bases). The germline V gene encodes CDR1 SQVTM and CDR2 ANQGSEA. The CDR3 length is 14 residues. The V end was cut by 4 bases, the J end by 4 bases, with 14 bases between. The CDR3 DNA is TGCAGCGTTGGGTTGGGGGGGGCATACAATGAGCAGTTCTTC. It translates to CSVGLGGAYNEQFF.

The chain has TRBV7-2 and TRBJ1-2; 7 bases map to TRBD1. V was pared by 5 bases and J by 4 bases, with 16 bases of the junction left unmatched. Germline values: CDR1 SGHTA, CDR2 FQGNSA. The CDR3 spans 17 residues. CDR3 coding DNA: TGTGCCAGCAGCCTGGAGAATCCCGGGACAGCCCTCTATGGCTACACCTTC. Protein sequence: CASSLENPGTALYGYTF. Using reference TRBV7-2 and TRBJ1-2 for the parts outside the CDR3, the full variable domain is GAGVSQSPSNKVTEKGKDVELRCDPISGHTALYWYRQSLGQGLEFLIYFQGNSAPDKSGLPSDRFSAERTGGSVSTLTIQRTQQEDSAVYLCASSLENPGTALYGYTFGSGTRLTVV.

The J gene is TRBJ2-1, the V gene TRBV7-3, with 7 bases matching TRBD1. The CDR3 sequence is 13 residues long. Germline values: CDR1 SGHTA, CDR2 FQGTGA. V dropped 7 bases and J dropped 9; count of bases not matched to a gene: 9. CDR3: CASKPDRVGEQFF. The CDR3 nucleotides are TGTGCCAGCAAACCCGACAGGGTCGGTGAGCAGTTCTTC. The variable domain in full, with the rest retrieved from reference TRBV7-3 and TRBJ2-1, is GAGVSQTPSNKVTEKGKYVELRCDPISGHTALYWYRQSLGQGPEFLIYFQGTGAADDSGLPNDRFFAVRPEGSVSTLKIQRTERGDSAVYLCASKPDRVGEQFFGPGTRLTVL.

The V gene is TRBV5-5, the J gene TRBJ2-7, with D unclear. V was pared by 4 bases and J by 4 bases, with 12 bases between. This CDR3 region has 13 residues. Germline CDR1 SGHKS, CDR2 YYEKEE (reference sequence). In DNA form, the CDR3 reads TGTGCCAGCAGCCGAACAACGGCGTACGAGCAGTACTTC. Its protein is CASSRTTAYEQYF.

The chain recombines TRBV6-4 with TRBJ2-3; D uncertain. The CDR3 is made up of 14 amino acids. V was shortened by 6 bases and J by 0 bases, with 10 bases between the two germline ends. CDR1 and CDR2 from the germline V gene are MRHNA and SNTAGT. The CDR3 region has the DNA TGTGCCAGCAGCCCGGAACCAAGCACAGATACGCAGTATTTT. Its translation: CASSPEPSTDTQYF.

This clone was observed a single time. This rearrangement joins TRBV4-3 to TRBJ2-7, with 11 bases lining up with TRBD2. Trimming at V came to 3 bases and at J to 3 bases, leaving 4 bases not matched to a gene. This CDR3 has 15 residues. Per germline, CDR1 LGHNA and CDR2 YSLEER. The DNA of the CDR3 is TGCGCCAGCAGCCATGCTACTAGCGGGAGCTACGAGCAGTACTTC. It yields the protein CASSHATSGSYEQYF.

The V gene is TRBV9, the J gene TRBJ2-1; D not certain. Germline CDR1 and CDR2: SGDLS and YYNGEE. The CDR3 is 15 residues long. V lost 3 bases and J lost 2, with 12 bases in between. The CDR3 nucleotides read TGTGCCAGCAGCGAACCTCCCCAAGCCTACAATGAGCAGTTCTTC. Protein: CASSEPPQAYNEQFF. Full variable domain (outside the CDR3, taken from reference TRBV9 and TRBJ2-1): DSGVTQTPKHLITATGQRVTLRCSPRSGDLSVYWYQQSLDQGLQFLIQYYNGEERAKGNILERFSAQQFPDLHSELNLSSLELGDSALYFCASSEPPQAYNEQFFGPGTRLTVL.

The J gene is TRBJ2-1, the V gene TRBV29-1; 7 bases align to TRBD1. Looked up from germline, CDR1 is SQVTM and CDR2 is ANQGSEA. The CDR3 covers 15 residues. Unmatched junction bases numbered 10, after V lost 8 bases and J lost 0 bases. DNA of the CDR3: TGCAGCATCAAAGGGGGCGCGAGCTCCTACAATGAGCAGTTCTTC. It is translated as CSIKGGASSYNEQFF.

This clone was seen just once. The DNA of the CDR3 is TGCGCCAGCAGCCAAGGGGGACTAGCGTTCACAGATACGCAGTATTTT. Residues: CASSQGGLAFTDTQYF. The rearrangement uses TRBV4-1 and TRBJ2-3, with 10 positions matching TRBD2. V lost 1 base to trimming and J lost 2 bases; unmatched junction nucleotides: 3. The germline CDR1 and CDR2 sequences are MGHRA and YSYEKL. The CDR3 totals 16 residues.

The rearrangement uses TRBV18 and TRBJ2-7, with 9 bases that match TRBD2. Germline CDR1 is KGHSH and CDR2 is LQKENI. Trimming at V came to 3 bases and at J to 5 bases, leaving 11 bases not matched to a gene. The length of the CDR3 is 16 residues. CDR3 amino acids: CASSPSLSGRFDEQYF. The CDR3 nucleotides read TGTGCCAGCTCACCGTCCCTGAGCGGGAGGTTTGACGAGCAGTACTTC.

The rearrangement links TRBV5-1 to TRBJ2-5, with TRBD1 identical over 9 bases. The CDR3 runs 14 residues. Germline loops: CDR1 SGHRS, CDR2 YFSETQ. Trimming removed 4 bases from V and 4 bases from J; junction bases left unmatched: 5. CDR3 sequence (DNA): TGCGCCAGCAGCGTACAGGGGGCCTTAGAGACCCAGTACTTC. This encodes CASSVQGALETQYF. The full variable domain, completed using reference TRBV5-1 and TRBJ2-5, is KAGVTQTPRYLIKTRGQQVTLSCSPISGHRSVSWYQQTPGQGLQFLFEYFSETQRNKGNFPGRFSGRQFSNSRSEMNVSTLELGDSALYLCASSVQGALETQYFGPGTRLLVL.

V usage is TRBV4-3 and J usage is TRBJ2-1, with 12 positions matching TRBD2. Germline CDR1 and CDR2: LGHNA and YSLEER. J was trimmed by 7 bases and V by 5 bases; bases with no gene match: 9. This CDR3 region has 16 residues. In DNA form, the CDR3 reads TGCGCCAGCAGCTCTCCTTTGACTAGCGGGAGTAATGAGCAGTTCTTC. Translated, it gives CASSSPLTSGSNEQFF.

This chain links TRBV9 with TRBJ2-1, with D perhaps being TRBD1 or TRBD2 (5 bases each). Germline V CDR1 and CDR2: SGDLS, YYNGEE. V lost 0 bases and J lost 6, with 16 bases in between. This CDR3 comprises 16 residues. CDR3 region: CASSVGSPRAGNEQFF. The CDR3 coding sequence is TGTGCCAGCAGCGTAGGTTCCCCCAGGGCGGGCAATGAGCAGTTCTTC.

The chain joins TRBV10-3 to TRBJ2-1, with 8 bases aligning to TRBD1. The CDR3 is made up of 16 amino acids. J gave up 2 bases and V 4 bases, and 7 bases lay outside the gene matches. Germline V lookup: CDR1 ENHRY, CDR2 SYGVKD. This chain's CDR3 is CAISAPSGGAYNEQFF. Written as DNA, the CDR3 is TGTGCCATCAGTGCCCCCTCAGGGGGCGCCTACAATGAGCAGTTCTTC.

The rearrangement uses TRBV5-1 and TRBJ2-7; 10 nucleotides align to TRBD2. The CDR3 extends over 16 amino acids. Trimming removed 0 bases from V and 4 bases from J; junction bases left unmatched: 7. Looked up from germline, CDR1 is SGHRS and CDR2 is YFSETQ. The CDR3 coding sequence is TGCGCCAGCAGCTTGGGGACTAGCGGACAACTTTACGAGCAGTACTTC. Protein: CASSLGTSGQLYEQYF. The full variable domain, with the rest looked up from reference TRBV5-1 and TRBJ2-7, is KAGVTQTPRYLIKTRGQQVTLSCSPISGHRSVSWYQQTPGQGLQFLFEYFSETQRNKGNFPGRFSGRQFSNSRSEMNVSTLELGDSALYLCASSLGTSGQLYEQYFGPGTRLTVT.

The gene calls are TRBV27 and TRBJ2-5; D unresolved. The germline CDR1 and CDR2 sequences are MNHEY and SMNVEV (reference sequence). This CDR3 spans 14 amino acids. V lost 10 bases to trimming and J lost 2 bases, with 17 bases between them. The CDR3 loop reads CATPWRCRQETQYF. The CDR3 DNA reads TGTGCCACCCCGTGGAGATGTCGGCAAGAGACCCAGTACTTC.

This chain connects TRBV30 to TRBJ1-5; D is possibly TRBD1 (6 bases). The CDR3 is 13 residues long. Trimming stripped 0 bases from V and 7 bases from J, with 10 bases between. The germline V gene has CDR1 GTSNPN and CDR2 SVGIG (reference sequence). The CDR3 region has the DNA TGTGCCTGGAGTGTATTCGGGGGCCAGCCCCAGCATTTT. Translated, it gives CAWSVFGGQPQHF.

This clone was observed a few times. The J gene is TRBJ1-1, the V gene TRBV4-1; D might be TRBD1 (6 bases). This CDR3 spans 14 amino acids. CDR1 and CDR2 from the germline V gene are MGHRA and YSYEKL. Trimming took 4 bases from V and 2 from J, leaving 11 bases between them. CDR3 DNA sequence: TGCGCCAGCAGCCCTTGGACAGCCAACACTGAAGCTTTCTTT. Translated: CASSPWTANTEAFF.

This clone was seen a few times. V gene TRBV20-1 combines with J gene TRBJ1-5; D is undetermined. The germline CDR1 and CDR2 sequences are DFQATT and SNEGSKA (reference sequence). V shed 4 bases and J shed 12 bases, with 13 bases lying between them. This CDR3 is built from 11 residues. CDR3 nucleotide sequence: TGCAGTGCTACCGACGGGCCTTTCCAGCATTTT. Translated, it gives CSATDGPFQHF.

To note about this clone: The sample holds other DNA sequences that translate to the same CDR3. Here the CDR3 reads CASSYRGVETQYF. The CDR3, as DNA: TGTGCCAGCAGTTATCGGGGTGTCGAGACCCAGTACTTC. V gene TRBV6-5 combines with J gene TRBJ2-5; D perhaps matches TRBD2 (5 bases). V was cut by 3 bases and J by 5 bases, with 10 bases left in between. CDR1 is MNHEY and CDR2 is SVGAGI in the germline V gene. The CDR3 totals 13 residues.